Listed below are T cell receptor beta chains from one sample, sequenced in a study of cytomegalovirus exposure and HLA in healthy donors. The table came from immunoSEQ multiplex PCR; TCRdb's copy has only in-frame clones and leaves some out. The table includes 100,000 to 130,000 clones, more than 65% detected once. Sequenced: PBMCs. The receptors originated from a male donor in good health and CMV-seronegative. Each CDR3 is given with its conserved first and last residue. A D gene is named only where the DNA matches it firmly. Size values are once, few and many counts, or a class for expanded clones, and some rows have none.

TRBJ2-7,TRBV10-2,NA,TRBD1,CASSDPLDRGLYEQYF,TGCGCCAGCAGTGACCCATTGGACAGGGGGCTCTACGAGCAGTACTTC
TRBJ1-5,TRBV7-8,NA,NA,CASSLGPGDQPQHF,TGTGCCAGCAGCTTAGGGCCAGGGGATCAGCCCCAGCATTTT
TRBJ2-1,TRBV11-3,NA,NA,CASSLEASTHEQFF,TGTGCCAGCAGCCTTGAAGCCTCAACCCATGAGCAGTTCTTC
TRBJ2-7,TRBV28,NA,TRBD2,CASSLTSGVPKFAYEQYF,TGTGCCAGCAGTTTGACTAGCGGGGTTCCAAAATTTGCCTACGAGCAGTACTTC
TRBJ2-3,TRBV19,NA,TRBD2,CASRTSGSTDTQYF,TGTGCCAGCCGGACTAGCGGTAGCACAGATACGCAGTATTTT
TRBJ2-7,TRBV29-1,NA,NA,CSAGDSYEQYF,TGCAGCGCCGGGGACTCCTACGAGCAGTACTTC
TRBJ2-5,TRBV15,NA,TRBD1,CATSKIRQGAETQYF,TGTGCCACCAGCAAAATACGACAGGGGGCTGAGACCCAGTACTTC
TRBJ2-2,TRBV12-5,NA,TRBD2,CASGLTSGSVGELFF,TGTGCTAGTGGTTTGACTAGCGGGAGCGTCGGGGAGCTGTTTTTT
TRBJ1-5,TRBV10-2,NA,TRBD1,CASSEPGQGRPQPQHF,TGCGCCAGCAGTGAGCCGGGACAGGGGAGGCCTCAGCCCCAGCATTTT
TRBJ2-6,TRBV30,NA,NA,CAIRAGANVLTF,TGTGCCATACGAGCTGGGGCCAACGTCCTGACTTTC
TRBJ2-7,TRBV27,NA,TRBD1,CASTKGRGSYEQYF,TGTGCCAGCACCAAGGGCAGGGGGTCCTACGAGCAGTACTTC
TRBJ2-5,TRBV5-1,NA,TRBD2,CASSWGLADQETQYF,TGCGCCAGCAGCTGGGGACTAGCGGACCAAGAGACCCAGTACTTC
TRBJ2-3,TRBV6-4,NA,TRBD1,CASSTGQSTDTQYF,TGTGCCAGCAGTACGGGACAGAGCACAGATACGCAGTATTTT
TRBJ2-5,TRBV5-1,once,NA,CASSGGPPETQYF,TGCGCCAGCAGTGGCGGGCCCCCAGAGACCCAGTACTTC
TRBJ2-5,TRBV9,NA,NA,CASSVGDTWGTQYF,TGTGCCAGCAGCGTAGGGGACACTTGGGGGACCCAGTACTTC
TRBJ1-2,TRBV14,once,NA,CASSQVRGNYGYTF,TGTGCCAGCAGCCAAGTCCGCGGAAACTATGGCTACACCTTC
TRBJ2-7,TRBV5-1,NA,TRBD1,CASSAGTGVEQYF,TGCGCCAGCAGCGCCGGGACAGGGGTTGAGCAGTACTTC
TRBJ2-2,TRBV5-1,NA,TRBD1,CASSERGQGRNTGELFF,TGCGCCAGCAGCGAGCGTGGACAGGGGCGAAACACCGGGGAGCTGTTTTTT
TRBJ2-5,TRBV6-6,NA,TRBD2,CASRGLAAQETQYF,TGTGCCAGCAGGGGACTAGCGGCACAAGAGACCCAGTACTTC
TRBJ2-5,TRBV7-9,few,NA,CASSPSTEETQYF,TGTGCCAGCAGCCCCTCGACAGAAGAGACCCAGTACTTC
TRBJ2-1,TRBV7-2,once,TRBD2,CASSLSGTYNEQFF,TGTGCCAGCAGCTTAAGCGGGACCTACAATGAGCAGTTCTTC
TRBJ1-3,TRBV5-6,few,TRBD1,CASSLDRGSGNTIYF,TGTGCCAGCAGCTTAGACAGGGGATCGGGAAACACCATATATTTT
TRBJ2-7,TRBV19,NA,TRBD2,CASTRTSGTYEQYF,TGTGCCAGTACCCGGACTAGCGGGACCTACGAGCAGTACTTC
TRBJ1-1,TRBV27,NA,NA,CARITGAMNTEAFF,TGTGCCAGGATAACAGGAGCCATGAACACTGAAGCTTTCTTT
TRBJ2-3,TRBV6-1,few,NA,CASSDLTGTDTQYF,TGTGCCAGCAGTGACCTGACAGGAACAGATACGCAGTATTTT
TRBJ2-1,TRBV6-4,NA,NA,CASSANSYNEQFF,TGTGCCAGCAGTGCTAACTCCTACAATGAGCAGTTCTTC
TRBJ1-4,TRBV5-1,once,TRBD1,CASSLGGADEKLFF,TGCGCCAGCAGCTTAGGGGGCGCGGATGAAAAACTGTTTTTT
TRBJ2-7,TRBV11-2,NA,TRBD2,CASSSQLAGGTYEQYF,TGTGCCAGCAGCTCGCAACTAGCGGGAGGCACCTACGAGCAGTACTTC
TRBJ1-2,TRBV5-1,NA,NA,CASSLAGPGGYGYTF,TGCGCCAGCAGCTTGGCTGGCCCGGGGGGCTATGGCTACACCTTC
TRBJ1-2,TRBV23-1,NA,NA,CARKGVRRGFWAHGYTF,TGCGCCAGGAAGGGGGTGAGAAGGGGGTTCTGGGCTCATGGCTACACCTTC
TRBJ1-5,TRBV10-3,NA,NA,CAIGVQGVSNQPQHF,TGTGCCATCGGCGTTCAGGGTGTTAGCAATCAGCCCCAGCATTTT
TRBJ2-2,TRBV19,few,NA,CASSQHRGGLPGELFF,TGTGCCAGTAGTCAACACAGGGGGGGGTTGCCCGGGGAGCTGTTTTTT